This T cell receptor beta chain was observed in a study of T cells expressing NK-cell markers. The CDR3 loop spans 14 amino acids. Germline V gives CDR1 MNHEY, CDR2 SVGAGI. From its re-call of the 5' RACE reads, TCRdb lists each CDR3 protein once, without DNA. The table for this sample gives about 430,000 distinct CDR3 sequences. This chain links TRBV6-5 with TRBJ1-2. This clonotype was sampled from a woman between 45 and 65 years old in good health. Material: blood T cells: a sorted CD56 or NKG2C T cell subset, CD4+ or CD8+ T cells, or bulk PBMC T cells (not recorded which). The CDR3 loop reads CASRRTQSRYGYTF.